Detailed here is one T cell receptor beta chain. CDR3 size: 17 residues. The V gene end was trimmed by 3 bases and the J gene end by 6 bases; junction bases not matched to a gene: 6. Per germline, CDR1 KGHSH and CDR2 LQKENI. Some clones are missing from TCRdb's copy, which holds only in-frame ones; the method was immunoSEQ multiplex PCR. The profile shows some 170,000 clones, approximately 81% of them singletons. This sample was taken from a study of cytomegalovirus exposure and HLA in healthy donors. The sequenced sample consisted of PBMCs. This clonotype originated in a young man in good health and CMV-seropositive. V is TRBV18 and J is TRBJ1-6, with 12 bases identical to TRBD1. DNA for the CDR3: TGTGCCAGCTCACCGGCCGGGACAGGGGGCTTTAATTCACCCCTCCACTTT. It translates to CASSPAGTGGFNSPLHF. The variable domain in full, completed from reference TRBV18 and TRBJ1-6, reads NAGVMQNPRHLVRRRGQEARLRCSPMKGHSHVYWYRQLPEEGLKFMVYLQKENIIDESGMPKERFSAEFPKEGPSILRIQQVVRGDSAAYFCASSPAGTGGFNSPLHFGNGTRLTVT.